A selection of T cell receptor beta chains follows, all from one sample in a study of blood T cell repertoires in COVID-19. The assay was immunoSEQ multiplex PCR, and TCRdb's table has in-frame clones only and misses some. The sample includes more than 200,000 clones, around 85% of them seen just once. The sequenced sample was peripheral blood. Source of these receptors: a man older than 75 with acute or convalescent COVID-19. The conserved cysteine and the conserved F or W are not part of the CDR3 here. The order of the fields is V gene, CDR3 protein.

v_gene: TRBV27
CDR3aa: ASSTLGVMKPQH

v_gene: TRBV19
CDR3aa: ASSTAEVTNEKLF

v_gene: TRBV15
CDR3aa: ATSRDRRGYTEAF

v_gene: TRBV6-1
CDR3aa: ASSEARVAGAKNIQY

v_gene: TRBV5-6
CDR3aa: ASRLTGGGEKLF

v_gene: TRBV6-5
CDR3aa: ASQGPKNIQY

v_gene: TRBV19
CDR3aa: ATQGGNEQF

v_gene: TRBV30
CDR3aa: AAPRDSYWGYT

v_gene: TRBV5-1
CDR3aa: ASSLGSSYEQY

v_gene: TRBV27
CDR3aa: ASSLSGIGRSNQPQH

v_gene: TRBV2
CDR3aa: ASRQGMNTEAF

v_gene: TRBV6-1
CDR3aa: ASSGTSGRDTGELF

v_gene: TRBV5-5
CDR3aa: ASSRNQASYNEQF

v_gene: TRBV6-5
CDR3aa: ASSLSGSSYNSPLH

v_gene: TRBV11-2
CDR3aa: ASSLVGGPYNEQF

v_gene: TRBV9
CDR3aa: ASSGRLAGGPTDTQY

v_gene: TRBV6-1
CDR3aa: ASSEAKAISRNSPLH

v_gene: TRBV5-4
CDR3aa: ASSRDNSPLH

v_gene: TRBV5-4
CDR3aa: ASRLPADYGYT

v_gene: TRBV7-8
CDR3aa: ASSQRTGAINTEAF

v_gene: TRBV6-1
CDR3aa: ASSEGWGLAGAVVHEQF

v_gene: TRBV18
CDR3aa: ASSVDRVYGYT

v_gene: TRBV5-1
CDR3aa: ASSTGLAGGDYEQY

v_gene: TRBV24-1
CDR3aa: ATSDTGRADTQY

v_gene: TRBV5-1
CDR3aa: ATGLAGGGQF

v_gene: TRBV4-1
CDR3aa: ASSQDLGRGTGNTIY

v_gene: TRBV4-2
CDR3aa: ASSQAQGNYGYT

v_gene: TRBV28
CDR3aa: ASTQARRKAF

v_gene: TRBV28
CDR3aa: ASGLAGGRRTDTQY

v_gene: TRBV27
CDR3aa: ASSSTGGREKLF

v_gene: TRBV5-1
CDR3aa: ASSLESRQGNEQF

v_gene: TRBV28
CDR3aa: ASRRQINYGYT

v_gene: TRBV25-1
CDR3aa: ASSDPGTEFYNEQF

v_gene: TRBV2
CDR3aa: ASSEESSNTGELF

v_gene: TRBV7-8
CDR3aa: ASSLGQGNQPQH

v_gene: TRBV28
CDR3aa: ASNIVGQGYQPQH

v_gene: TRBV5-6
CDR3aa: ASSLGGGYT

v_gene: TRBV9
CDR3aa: ASSVLAEGNTIY

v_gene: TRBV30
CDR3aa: AWSVGQGAGQPQH

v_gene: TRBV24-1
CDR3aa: ATSDPAGRGTPNEQF

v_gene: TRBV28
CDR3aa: ASSPDRNGYT

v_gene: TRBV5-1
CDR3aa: ASSLEGEATNEKLF

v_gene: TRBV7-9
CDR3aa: ASSVMTGGRTDTQY

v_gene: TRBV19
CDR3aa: ASSRTENYGYT

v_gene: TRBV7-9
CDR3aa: ASSLVGGGAGGYT

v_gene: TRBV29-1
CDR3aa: SVHRGGFTEAF

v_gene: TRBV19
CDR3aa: ASSSLLSPLH

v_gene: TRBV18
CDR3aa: ASSPSATGTNLPQH

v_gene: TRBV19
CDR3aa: ASSIDWTANTEAF

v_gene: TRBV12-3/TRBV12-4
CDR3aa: ASSLILSSEQF

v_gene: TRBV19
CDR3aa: ASSSDRATDTQY

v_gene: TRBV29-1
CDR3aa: SVGEGVDQPQH

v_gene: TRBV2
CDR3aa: ASSSQGVEAF

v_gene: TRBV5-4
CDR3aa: ASSLARGQGYGYT

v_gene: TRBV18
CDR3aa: ASSREYEQY

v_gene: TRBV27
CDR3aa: ASSLSQRPYEQY

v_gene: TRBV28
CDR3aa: ASSASGTDNQPQH

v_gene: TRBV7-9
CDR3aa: ASSLIGQGAAGYGYT